The 23 T cell receptor beta chains given below trace back to one sample, sequenced in a study of cytomegalovirus exposure and HLA in healthy donors. The PCR ran on 60 Vbeta and 13 Jbeta primers. The repertoire was sequenced with immunoSEQ multiplex PCR; TCRdb's copy has only in-frame clones and lacks some. The table has 150,000 to 200,000 clones, approximately 84% seen once. Sequencing used PBMCs. The receptor source for this set is a male donor in good health and CMV-seropositive.

This clone was observed a single time. V usage is TRBV21-1 and J usage is TRBJ2-7; the DNA was not used to check the table's D call, TRBD2. TRBV21-1 represents a pseudogene. This CDR3 spans 16 amino acids. DNA of the CDR3: TGTGCCAGCAGCACCTTAGCGGGAGGGTGCTACGTAGAGCAGTACTTC. It specifies CASSTLAGGCYVEQYF.

The J gene is TRBJ2-6, the V gene TRBV28, with D perhaps TRBD1 (6 bases). The CDR3 covers 16 residues. With 5 bases removed from V and 0 bases from J, the gap between germline ends came to 11 bases. CDR1 MDHEN and CDR2 SYDVKM come from the germline V gene. CDR3 amino acids: CASSPQGSSGANVLTF. The CDR3 DNA reads TGTGCCAGCAGTCCCCAGGGGAGCTCTGGGGCCAACGTCCTGACTTTC.

The chain joins TRBV4-3 to TRBJ1-5; tentative D call: TRBD1 (6 bases). The CDR3 sequence is 15 residues long. Germline CDR1 is LGHNA and CDR2 is YSLEER. The V gene lost 3 bases and the J gene lost 4 bases, with 13 bases spanning the gap. The CDR3 sequence: CASSQGPGTNQPQHF. The CDR3 DNA sequence: TGCGCCAGCAGCCAGGGCCCAGGGACAAATCAGCCCCAGCATTTT.

This chain connects TRBV5-1 to TRBJ2-2, with D uncertain. This CDR3 spans 15 amino acids. V was trimmed by 0 bases and J by 1 base, leaving 7 bases between them. Germline CDR1 SGHRS, CDR2 YFSETQ. CDR3 protein: CASSLALGNTGELFF. For the CDR3, the DNA is TGCGCCAGCAGCTTGGCCCTAGGGAACACCGGGGAGCTGTTTTTT.

This clone was seen a handful of times. This chain uses TRBV7-2 with TRBJ1-2, with D hard to call. CDR3 length equals 15 residues. Trimming removed 5 bases at V and 5 bases at J, with 18 bases between. Germline values: CDR1 SGHTA, CDR2 FQGNSA. The CDR3 region has the DNA TGTGCCAGCAGCCCAGATCCGGGTCGTATTTATGGCTACACCTTC. Its protein is CASSPDPGRIYGYTF.

V gene TRBV18 combines with J gene TRBJ1-3; TRBD1 matches 7 bases. Germline-derived CDR1 and CDR2 are KGHSH and LQKENI. J was trimmed by 0 bases and V by 4 bases; bases with no gene match: 9. This CDR3 comprises 17 residues. CDR3 residues: CASSRKWDSYSGNTIYF. The CDR3 DNA follows: TGTGCCAGCTCACGGAAGTGGGACAGCTACTCTGGAAACACCATATATTTT.

This chain uses TRBV11-1 with TRBJ1-5; 8 bases are shared with TRBD1. This CDR3 has 14 residues. J lost 6 bases, V lost 5 bases, and 6 bases had no gene match. Germline V gene sequence: CDR1 SGHAT, CDR2 FQDESV (reference sequence). The CDR3 DNA is TGTGCCAGCAGCCCAGGACAGGGTGGTCAGCCCCAGCATTTT. This sequence encodes CASSPGQGGQPQHF.

The chain carries TRBV27 and TRBJ2-5; a weak D match, TRBD1 (6 bases). The tail of the sequence fits TRBJ2-7 better, so the J call may be wrong. CDR3 length: 14 residues. Looked up from germline, CDR1 is MNHEY and CDR2 is SMNVEV (reference sequence). CDR3 region: CASSFRGSVHEQYF. The CDR3 coding sequence is TGTGCCAGCAGTTTCAGGGGCAGTGTGCACGAGCAGTACTTC.

The chain combines TRBV6-5 with TRBJ2-1; 9 nucleotides align to TRBD2. After removal of 0 bases from V and 4 bases from J, the junction contained 4 bases not matched to a gene. The CDR3 has 16 amino acids. Looked up from germline, CDR1 is MNHEY and CDR2 is SVGAGI. CDR3 DNA sequence: TGTGCCAGCAGTTACTCGGGGACTAGCCTATACAATGAGCAGTTCTTC. As protein: CASSYSGTSLYNEQFF.

This clone was counted a single time. V and J are TRBV7-6 and TRBJ2-5; D unclear. Germline V gene data show CDR1 as SGHVS and CDR2 as FNYEAQ. This CDR3 contains 12 residues. V lost 2 bases to trimming and J lost 3 bases, with 4 bases between them. CDR3: CASSLQEETQYF. CDR3 DNA: TGTGCCAGCAGCTTACAGGAAGAGACCCAGTACTTC.

This clone appeared a single time. The chain uses TRBV27 and TRBJ2-5; D may be TRBD1 or TRBD2 (5 bases each). The end of the DNA aligns better with TRBJ2-7, so the J call may be wrong. CDR3 size: 11 residues. The germline V gene has CDR1 MNHEY and CDR2 SMNVEV (reference sequence). Here the CDR3 DNA reads TGTGCCAGTGTTAGGGGACACGAGCAGTACTTC. This gives the protein CASVRGHEQYF.

The rearrangement uses TRBV5-6 and TRBJ2-1; D is unclear. Per germline, CDR1 SGHDT and CDR2 YYEEEE. CDR3 length: 14 residues. V dropped 0 bases and J dropped 6 bases, with 10 bases sitting between them. The CDR3 spells CASSLAVGGNEQFF. The CDR3 DNA follows: TGTGCCAGCAGCTTGGCGGTCGGCGGCAATGAGCAGTTCTTC.

Comment on this clone: A read error may produce the germline difference seen at one junction end. The genes are TRBV9 and TRBJ1-3; possibly TRBD1 for D (6 bases). Germline loops: CDR1 SGDLS, CDR2 YYNGEE. This CDR3 is 19 amino acids long. CDR3 in DNA: TGTGCCAGCAGCGTAGCCCCAGGGGTCCAGCCGAGCTCTGGAAACACCACATATTTT. Its translation: CASSVAPGVQPSSGNTTYF.

Comment on this clone: The same CDR3 also results from other DNA sequences found in this sample. This chain links TRBV7-2 with TRBJ2-1, with D possibly matching TRBD2 (6 bases). This CDR3 has 12 residues. Trimming removed 2 bases from V and 7 bases from J, with 6 bases in between. The germline V gene encodes CDR1 SGHTA and CDR2 FQGNSA. The DNA of the CDR3 is TGTGCCAGCAGCTTAAGCGGGAATGAGCAGTTCTTC. Residues: CASSLSGNEQFF.

The chain combines TRBV14 with TRBJ2-5; the D gene is possibly TRBD2 (6 bases). The last part of the DNA fits TRBJ2-7 better; the J call may be wrong. The CDR3 is 15 amino acids. Per germline, CDR1 SGHDN and CDR2 FVKESK. The CDR3 sequence is CASSQGTLTDYEQYF. The CDR3 DNA reads as TGTGCCAGCAGCCAGGGGACTCTCACAGACTACGAGCAGTACTTC.

V usage is TRBV7-9 and J usage is TRBJ2-7; a possible D gene is TRBD1 (5 bases). CDR1 SEHNR and CDR2 FQNEAQ come from the germline V gene (reference sequence). Deletions cut 6 bases from V and 3 bases from J, with 24 bases between. This CDR3 is built from 17 residues. CDR3 loop: CASRSPRSRGAIYEQYF. The CDR3 nucleotides are TGTGCCAGCAGGTCCCCACGTTCAAGGGGCGCCATCTACGAGCAGTACTTC.

This chain joins TRBV11-1 and TRBJ2-3, with 8 bases identical to TRBD2. V trimming: 4 bases; J trimming: 12 bases; junction bases outside the gene matches: 9. This CDR3 has 13 amino acids. Germline V CDR1 and CDR2: SGHAT, FQDESV (reference sequence). Here the CDR3 reads CASSSGLGLAQYF. The CDR3 nucleotides are TGTGCCAGCAGCTCGGGACTAGGTCTAGCTCAGTATTTT.

The chain recombines TRBV5-1 with TRBJ1-5, with D tentatively TRBD1 (5 bases). The CDR3 has 15 amino acids. V lost 2 bases, J lost 11 bases, and 20 bases lay in between. Germline CDR1 is SGHRS and CDR2 is YFSETQ. The CDR3 loop reads CASSFDGGDWQTQHF. The CDR3 DNA is TGCGCCAGCAGCTTCGATGGGGGGGACTGGCAGACCCAGCATTTT.

This rearrangement joins TRBV5-4 to TRBJ2-7; D unresolved. The germline CDR1 and CDR2 sequences are SGHNT and YYREEE (reference sequence). The CDR3 extends over 17 amino acids. V gave up 0 bases and J gave up 4 bases, with 20 bases separating them. The CDR3 here is CASSLAQTPVVGYEQYF. The CDR3 bases are TGTGCCAGCAGCTTGGCCCAGACCCCGGTAGTCGGGTACGAGCAGTACTTC.

The chain has TRBV4-3 and TRBJ2-2; tentative D call: TRBD2 (5 bases). This CDR3 has 16 amino acids. V dropped 4 bases and J dropped 5 bases, with 17 bases sitting between them. The germline V gene has CDR1 LGHNA and CDR2 YSLEER. The CDR3 spells CASSPGKLAATGELFF. CDR3 in DNA: TGCGCCAGCAGCCCTGGGAAGCTAGCTGCAACCGGGGAGCTGTTTTTT.

This clone was found once. The chain couples TRBV6-5 to TRBJ2-4; D gene ambiguous. The germline V and J ends were trimmed by 2 bases and 15 bases, with 11 bases remaining between them. The CDR3 length is 11 residues. The germline V gene has CDR1 MNHEY and CDR2 SVGAGI. The CDR3 DNA sequence: TGTGCCAGCAGTTACGGGCTGTTTTGGTACTTC. It specifies CASSYGLFWYF.

The chain has TRBV2 and TRBJ1-1, with 7 bases lining up with TRBD1. The CDR3 consists of 12 residues. The germline V gene has CDR1 SNHLY and CDR2 FYNNEI. J was trimmed by 4 bases and V by 11 bases; bases with no gene match: 7. The CDR3 loop reads CARQQGITEAFF. Here the CDR3 DNA reads TGTGCCCGGCAACAGGGGATCACTGAAGCTTTCTTT.

V and J are TRBV27 and TRBJ2-2; D is possibly TRBD1 (5 bases). This CDR3 region has 14 residues. The germline V gene encodes CDR1 MNHEY and CDR2 SMNVEV (reference sequence). Trimming stripped 7 bases from V and 1 base from J, with 10 bases between. This CDR3 is CASTFDRNTGELFF. CDR3 nucleotide sequence: TGTGCCAGCACCTTCGACAGGAACACCGGGGAGCTGTTTTTT.